A selection of T cell receptor beta chains follows, all from one sample in a study of long-term antiretroviral therapy in people with HIV. Generated by immunoSEQ multiplex PCR, the TCRdb table keeps only in-frame clones and is missing some. The sample contains tens of thousands of clones, around 90% of which appear only once. Sequenced material: unsorted PBMCs, taken 5.2 years after starting antiretroviral therapy. Every receptor here comes from a middle-aged woman with HIV. CDR3s leave out the opening cysteine and the closing phenylalanine or tryptophan.

CDR3: ASSLGTGSSYEQY
J: TRBJ2-7
V: TRBV7-8

CDR3: ASSLGTTDGVYGYT
J: TRBJ1-2
V: TRBV7-8

CDR3: ASSPRLAGGGEQY
J: TRBJ2-7
V: TRBV7-9

CDR3: ASSKAELPYT
J: TRBJ1-2
V: TRBV21-1

CDR3: ASSLSGTGGGEQY
J: TRBJ2-7
V: TRBV9

CDR3: ASSRESQGADGYT
J: TRBJ1-2
V: TRBV4-2

CDR3: ASSELGAGYEQY
J: TRBJ2-7
V: TRBV2

CDR3: ASPGQGYNEQF
J: TRBJ2-1
V: TRBV7-9

CDR3: ASSIQVVGTEAF
J: TRBJ1-1
V: TRBV19

CDR3: ASSQEGNYQMGQPQH
J: TRBJ1-5
V: TRBV4-1